The clone carrying this T cell receptor (beta chain) was observed once. The antigen remains unidentified. Germline V lookup: CDR1 KGHSH, CDR2 LQKENI. V dropped 6 bases and J dropped 1; count of bases not matched to a gene: 3. The CDR3 consists of 15 residues. The data stem from a study of T cell responses to AZD1222 COVID-19 vaccine. Overall study findings and caveats: Donors were largely white British and mainly female; clonal diversity was possibly underestimated. The study identified only five to seven AZD1222 recipients as seropositive at baseline. Every sample of the repertoires postdated the peak T cell response.

The data were produced by immunoSEQ multiplex PCR, yet TCRdb's version contains in-frame clones alone and is incomplete. The sample holds about 140,000 clones; approximately 95% are singletons and the top ten take 0.85% to 0.95%. The TCR sequence derives from an adult in good health. Sequencing was performed on peripheral blood, taken on day 0 of MenACWY control vaccination. The rearrangement joins TRBV18 to TRBJ1-5, with 10 bases identical to TRBD1. The DNA for the CDR3 is TGTGCCAGCTCCAGACAGGGGGCAAGCAATCAGCCCCAGCATTTT. Translation: CASSRQGASNQPQHF.